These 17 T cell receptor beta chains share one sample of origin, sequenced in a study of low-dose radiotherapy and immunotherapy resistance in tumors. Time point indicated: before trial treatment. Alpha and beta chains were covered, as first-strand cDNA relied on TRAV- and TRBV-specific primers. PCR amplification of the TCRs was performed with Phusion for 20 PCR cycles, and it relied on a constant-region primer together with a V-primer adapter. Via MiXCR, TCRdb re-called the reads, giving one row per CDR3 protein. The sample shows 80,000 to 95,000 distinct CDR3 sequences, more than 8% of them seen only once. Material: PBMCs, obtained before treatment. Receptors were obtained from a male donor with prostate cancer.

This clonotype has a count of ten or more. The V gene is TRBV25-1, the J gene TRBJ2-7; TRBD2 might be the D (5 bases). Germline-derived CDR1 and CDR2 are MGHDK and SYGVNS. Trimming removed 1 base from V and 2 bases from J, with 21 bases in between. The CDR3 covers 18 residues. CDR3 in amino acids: CASSESGGFSGSTYEQYF. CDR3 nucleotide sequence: TGTGCCAGCAGTGAATCGGGTGGTTTCAGCGGATCGACCTACGAGCAGTACTTC.

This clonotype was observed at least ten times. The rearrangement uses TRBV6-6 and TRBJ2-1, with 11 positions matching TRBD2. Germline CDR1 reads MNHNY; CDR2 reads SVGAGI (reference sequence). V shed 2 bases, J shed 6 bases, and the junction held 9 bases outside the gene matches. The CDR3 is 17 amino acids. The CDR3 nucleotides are TGTGCCAGCAGTTACCTCCGGGGGACTAGCGGCCTCAATGAGCAGTTCTTC. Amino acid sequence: CASSYLRGTSGLNEQFF.

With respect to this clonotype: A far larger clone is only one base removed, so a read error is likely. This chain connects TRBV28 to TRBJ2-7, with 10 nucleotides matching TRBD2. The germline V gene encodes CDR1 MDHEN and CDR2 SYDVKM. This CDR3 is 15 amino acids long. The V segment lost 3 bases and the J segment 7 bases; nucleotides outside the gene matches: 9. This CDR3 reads CASSFFASGRNEQYF. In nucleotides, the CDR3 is TGTGCCAGCAGTTTCTTTGCTAGCGGGAGAAATGAGCAGTACTTC.

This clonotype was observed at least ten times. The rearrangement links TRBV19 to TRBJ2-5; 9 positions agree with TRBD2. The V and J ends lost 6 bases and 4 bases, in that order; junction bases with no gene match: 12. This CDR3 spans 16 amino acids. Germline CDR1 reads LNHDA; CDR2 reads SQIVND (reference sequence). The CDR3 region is CASRRRGSGSGETQYF. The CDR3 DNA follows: TGTGCCAGTAGGAGGCGTGGTAGCGGGAGCGGAGAGACCCAGTACTTC.

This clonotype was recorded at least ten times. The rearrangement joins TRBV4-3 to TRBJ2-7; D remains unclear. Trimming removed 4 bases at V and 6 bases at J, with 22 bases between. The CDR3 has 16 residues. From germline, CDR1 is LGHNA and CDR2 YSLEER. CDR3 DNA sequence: TGCGCCAGCAGCCCCTCCCGGCGGCGGAACCCCGCCGAGCAGTACTTC. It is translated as CASSPSRRRNPAEQYF.

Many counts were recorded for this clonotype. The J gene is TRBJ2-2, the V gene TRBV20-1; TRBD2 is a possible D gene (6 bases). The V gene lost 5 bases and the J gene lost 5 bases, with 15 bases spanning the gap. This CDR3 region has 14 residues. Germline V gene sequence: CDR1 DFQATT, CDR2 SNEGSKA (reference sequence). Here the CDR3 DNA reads TGCAGTGCTGTCGGACTAAGGGGAACCGGGGAGCTGTTTTTT. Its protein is CSAVGLRGTGELFF.

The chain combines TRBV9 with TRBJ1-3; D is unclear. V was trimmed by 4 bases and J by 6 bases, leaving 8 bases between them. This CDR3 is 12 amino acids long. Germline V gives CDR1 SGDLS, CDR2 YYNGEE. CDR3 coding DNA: TGTGCCAGCAGCCCGAGGGAAAACACCATATATTTT. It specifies CASSPRENTIYF.

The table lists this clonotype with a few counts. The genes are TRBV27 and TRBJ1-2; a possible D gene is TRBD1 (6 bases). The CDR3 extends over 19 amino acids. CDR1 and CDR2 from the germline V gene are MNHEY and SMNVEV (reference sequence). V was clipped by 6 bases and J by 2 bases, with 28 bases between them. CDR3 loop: CASSTLKWAGVSLNYGYTF. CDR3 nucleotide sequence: TGTGCCAGCAGCACCTTAAAATGGGCAGGGGTCAGCCTCAACTATGGCTACACCTTC.

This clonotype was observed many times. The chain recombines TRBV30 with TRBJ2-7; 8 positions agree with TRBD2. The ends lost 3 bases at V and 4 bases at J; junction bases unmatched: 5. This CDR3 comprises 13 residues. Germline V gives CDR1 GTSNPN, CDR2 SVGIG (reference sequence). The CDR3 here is CAWSPGLGYEQYF. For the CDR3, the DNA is TGTGCCTGGAGCCCGGGACTAGGATACGAGCAGTACTTC.

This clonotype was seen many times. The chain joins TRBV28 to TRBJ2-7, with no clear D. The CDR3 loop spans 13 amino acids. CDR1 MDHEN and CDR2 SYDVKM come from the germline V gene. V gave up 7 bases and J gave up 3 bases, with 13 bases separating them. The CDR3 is CASIGNSNYEQYF. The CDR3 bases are TGTGCCAGCATCGGTAACAGCAACTACGAGCAGTACTTC.

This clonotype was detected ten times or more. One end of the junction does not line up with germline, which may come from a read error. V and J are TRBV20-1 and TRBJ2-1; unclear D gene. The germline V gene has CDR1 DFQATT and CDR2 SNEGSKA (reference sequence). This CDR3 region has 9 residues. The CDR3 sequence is CSARAEPFF. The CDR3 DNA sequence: TGCAGTGCTAGAGCTGAGCCGTTCTTC.

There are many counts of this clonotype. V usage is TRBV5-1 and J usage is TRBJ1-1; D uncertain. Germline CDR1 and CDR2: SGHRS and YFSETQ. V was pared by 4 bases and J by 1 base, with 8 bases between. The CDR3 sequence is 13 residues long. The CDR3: CASSQRGNTEAFF. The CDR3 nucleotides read TGCGCCAGCAGCCAAAGAGGGAACACTGAAGCTTTCTTT.

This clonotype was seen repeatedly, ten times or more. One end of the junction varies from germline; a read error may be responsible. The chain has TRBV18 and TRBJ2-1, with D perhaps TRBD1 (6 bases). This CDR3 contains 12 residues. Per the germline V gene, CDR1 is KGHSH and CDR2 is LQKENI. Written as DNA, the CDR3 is TGTGCCAGCTCGCCACAGGGAAATGAGCAGTTCTTC. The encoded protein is CASSPQGNEQFF.

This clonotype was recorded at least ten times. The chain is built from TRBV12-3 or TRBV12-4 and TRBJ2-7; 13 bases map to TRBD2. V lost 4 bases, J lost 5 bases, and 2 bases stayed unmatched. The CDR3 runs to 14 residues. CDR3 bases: TGTGCCAGCAGTTCCGGACTAGCGGGGGACGAGCAGTACTTC. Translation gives CASSSGLAGDEQYF.

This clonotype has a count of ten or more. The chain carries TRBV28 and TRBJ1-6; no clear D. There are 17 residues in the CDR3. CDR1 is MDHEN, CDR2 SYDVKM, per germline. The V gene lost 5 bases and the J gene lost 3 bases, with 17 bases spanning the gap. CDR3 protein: CASSPDPTTGYNSPLHF. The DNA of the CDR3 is TGTGCCAGCAGTCCCGACCCTACCACCGGCTATAATTCACCCCTCCACTTT.

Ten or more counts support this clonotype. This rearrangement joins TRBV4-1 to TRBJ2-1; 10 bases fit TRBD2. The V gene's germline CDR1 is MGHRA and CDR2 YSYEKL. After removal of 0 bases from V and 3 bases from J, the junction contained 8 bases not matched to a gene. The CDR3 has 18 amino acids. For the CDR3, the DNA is TGCGCCAGCAGCCAAGATACAGCGGGAGGGATGTTCTACAATGAGCAGTTCTTC. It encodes CASSQDTAGGMFYNEQFF.

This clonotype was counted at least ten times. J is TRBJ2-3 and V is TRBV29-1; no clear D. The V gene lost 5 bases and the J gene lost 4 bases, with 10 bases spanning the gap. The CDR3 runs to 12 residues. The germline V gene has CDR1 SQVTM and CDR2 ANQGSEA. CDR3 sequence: CSVHTGADTQYF. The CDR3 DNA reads TGCAGCGTTCATACTGGGGCAGATACGCAGTATTTT.